The entry below describes one T cell receptor (beta chain). Its antigen is not known. The V and J ends lost 6 bases and 1 base respectively, with 13 bases between them. Germline V gene data show CDR1 as KGHSH and CDR2 as LQKENI. This CDR3 is built from 14 residues. Libraries were prepared by immunoSEQ multiplex PCR; TCRdb keeps only in-frame clonotypes and omits some of them. Among 7,500 to 9,500 clones listed, roughly four fifths were seen once. The data were taken from a study of T cell clonotyping in hematopoietic cell transplantation. Study observations and caveats: After transplant, recipient diversity fell while pathologically expanded clonotypes grew through day 180. At the given depth, recipient repertoires were over 97% de novo clonotypes.

The chain combines TRBV18 with TRBJ2-7; D gene ambiguous. The receptor was derived from a female patient aged 50-59 years who had an allogeneic stem cell transplant from an unrelated donor, so the T cells may come from the graft donor. Some clones in this sample may be carry-over from other donors' samples. Material: peripheral blood mononuclear cells, obtained 180 days after allogeneic stem cell transplant. This CDR3 is CASSTSPSSYEQYF. CDR3 bases: TGTGCCAGCTCGACTTCGCCGTCTTCCTACGAGCAGTACTTC.